Below, 9 T cell receptor beta chains from the same sample are listed, as sequenced in a study of T-cell memory formation after mild COVID-19. Using its own MiXCR run on the 5' RACE reads, TCRdb lists one record per CDR3 protein. The sample lists around 220,000 distinct CDR3 sequences, about a sixth occurring once. Sequencing input: PBMCs or a T cell subset sorted from them (not recorded which). These TCRs come from a man younger than 35 who had mild COVID-19 (a few samples of this study predate the infection). Cell type and time point are not known.

This rearrangement joins TRBV3-1 to TRBJ2-2; D not certain. The CDR3 sequence is 13 residues long. Trimming took 3 bases from V and 3 from J, leaving 5 bases between them. Germline CDR1 is LGHDT and CDR2 is YNNKEL (reference sequence). CDR3 protein: CASSQTDTGELFF. CDR3 sequence (DNA): TGTGCCAGCAGCCAGACGGACACCGGGGAGCTGTTTTTT.

The chain joins TRBV5-1 to TRBJ2-2; D is ambiguous. Germline V gives CDR1 SGHRS, CDR2 YFSETQ. The CDR3 totals 14 residues. The ends were cut back, 2 bases at V and 2 bases at J, with 7 bases in the middle. In DNA form, the CDR3 reads TGCGCCAGCAGCTTACACGCAAACACCGGGGAGCTGTTTTTT. This gives the protein CASSLHANTGELFF. Looking up the rest from reference TRBV5-1 and TRBJ2-2 gives the full variable domain: KAGVTQTPRYLIKTRGQQVTLSCSPISGHRSVSWYQQTPGQGLQFLFEYFSETQRNKGNFPGRFSGRQFSNSRSEMNVSTLELGDSALYLCASSLHANTGELFFGEGSRLTVL.

This clonotype was seen more than once but under ten times. This chain connects TRBV6-1 to TRBJ1-2; the D gene is possibly TRBD1 (6 bases). The CDR3 length is 14 residues. Trimming removed 7 bases at V and 7 bases at J, with 19 bases between. The germline gives CDR1 MNHNS, CDR2 SASEGT. CDR3 protein: CASKELWGAGGYTF. In DNA form, the CDR3 reads TGTGCCAGCAAAGAATTATGGGGGGCCGGTGGCTACACCTTC.

The chain joins TRBV12-3 or TRBV12-4 to TRBJ1-5; TRBD1 might be the D (6 bases). The V gene lost 5 bases and the J gene lost 1 base, with 12 bases spanning the gap. There are 15 residues in the CDR3. CDR3 protein: CASSLGRGSNQPQHF. CDR3 DNA: TGTGCCAGCAGTCTCGGCAGGGGAAGCAATCAGCCCCAGCATTTT.

The DNA for the CDR3 is TGCGCCAGCAGCCAAGAGGCGACAGCCTACAATGAGCAGTTCTTC. Protein sequence: CASSQEATAYNEQFF. This chain connects TRBV4-3 to TRBJ2-1, with D possibly TRBD1 on 5 matching bases. The germline gives CDR1 LGHNA, CDR2 YSLEER. The CDR3 sequence is 15 residues long. The V end lost 0 bases, the J end lost 2 bases, and 8 bases lay between the germline ends.

This clonotype was observed a handful of times. The gene calls are TRBV5-1 and TRBJ2-1, with D uncertain. V was trimmed by 0 bases and J by 8 bases, leaving 18 bases between them. The CDR3 is made up of 16 amino acids. Germline values: CDR1 SGHRS, CDR2 YFSETQ. The CDR3 DNA reads as TGCGCCAGCAGCTTGGGAGCCTCCGCCTCGGGCTATGAGCAGTTCTTC. Its translation: CASSLGASASGYEQFF. Full variable domain (remainder filled in from reference TRBV5-1 and TRBJ2-1): KAGVTQTPRYLIKTRGQQVTLSCSPISGHRSVSWYQQTPGQGLQFLFEYFSETQRNKGNFPGRFSGRQFSNSRSEMNVSTLELGDSALYLCASSLGASASGYEQFFGPGTRLTVL.

This clonotype was seen more than once but under ten times. The chain is built from TRBV18 and TRBJ2-5; TRBD2 might be the D (6 bases). The germline V gene has CDR1 KGHSH and CDR2 LQKENI. V lost 4 bases, J lost 5 bases, and 11 bases lay in between. This CDR3 is built from 13 residues. The DNA for the CDR3 is TGTGCCAGCTCACGAACGGGGGATGAGACCCAGTACTTC. Translating it yields CASSRTGDETQYF.

This chain joins TRBV12-3 or TRBV12-4 and TRBJ1-5; D is possibly TRBD1 (5 bases). V lost 3 bases to trimming and J lost 7 bases, with 16 bases between them. The CDR3 runs to 15 residues. The CDR3: CASSFSGRGGQPQHF. The CDR3 bases are TGTGCCAGCAGTTTCTCAGGGAGAGGAGGGCAGCCCCAGCATTTT.

The chain uses TRBV7-8 and TRBJ2-7; TRBD2 matches at 9 bases. CDR3 length: 14 amino acids. J was trimmed by 0 bases and V by 8 bases; bases with no gene match: 5. The germline V gene encodes CDR1 SGHVS and CDR2 FQNEAQ. The CDR3 region is CASLQRGDSYEQYF. The CDR3 region has the DNA TGTGCCAGCCTACAGCGGGGGGACTCCTACGAGCAGTACTTC.